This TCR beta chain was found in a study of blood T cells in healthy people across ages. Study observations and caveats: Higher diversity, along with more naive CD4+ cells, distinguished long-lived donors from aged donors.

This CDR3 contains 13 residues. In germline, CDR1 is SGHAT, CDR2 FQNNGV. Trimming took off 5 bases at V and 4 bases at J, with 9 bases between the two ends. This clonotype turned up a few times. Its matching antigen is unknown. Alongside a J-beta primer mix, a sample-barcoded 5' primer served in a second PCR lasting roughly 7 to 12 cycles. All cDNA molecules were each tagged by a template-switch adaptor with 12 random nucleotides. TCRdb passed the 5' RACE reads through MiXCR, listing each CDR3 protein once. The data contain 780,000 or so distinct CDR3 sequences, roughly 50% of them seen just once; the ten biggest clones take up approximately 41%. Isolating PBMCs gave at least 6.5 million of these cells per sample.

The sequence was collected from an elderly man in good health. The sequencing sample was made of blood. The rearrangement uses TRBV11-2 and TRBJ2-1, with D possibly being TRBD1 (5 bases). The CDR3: CASSGRQYNEQFF. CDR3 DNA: TGTGCCAGCAGCGGCCGACAGTACAATGAGCAGTTCTTC.